This T cell receptor beta chain was sequenced for a study of T-cell reconstitution after alpha-beta-depleted transplantation in children. A remark on this clonotype: The target antigen is unknown.

Preparation of the TCRbeta library used unique molecular identifiers. TCRdb used MiXCR to reprocess the PCR reads, holding one entry per CDR3 protein. The repertoire consists of 250,000 to 400,000 distinct CDR3 sequences, with 23% occurring once and the leading ten covering 11%. The CDR3 has 16 amino acids. Trimming shortened V by 6 bases and J by 1 base, and 16 bases separated the two germline ends. In germline, CDR1 is SGHTA, CDR2 FQGTGA. Whole-study results and caveats: T-cell counts and diversity at one year post-transplant came mainly from newly produced T cells. Day-60 TCRbeta diversity that was high in some patients was derived from surviving recipient T cells and thymic progenitors. Expanded graft clones numbering several hundred reportedly gave rise to alpha-beta T cells about two months after transplant.

The clonotype was recovered from a male patient younger than 18 who had a stem cell transplant for acute lymphoblastic leukemia, so the T cells may come from the graft donor. The chain recombines TRBV7-3 with TRBJ2-1; maybe TRBD2 (6 bases). Source: PBMCs, mostly from graft donor cells, taken 180 days after TCRalphabeta/CD19-depleted stem cell transplant. The CDR3 region is CASSPPGRTSYNEQFF. The CDR3 region has the DNA TGTGCCAGCAGTCCGCCCGGGAGAACATCCTACAATGAGCAGTTCTTC.